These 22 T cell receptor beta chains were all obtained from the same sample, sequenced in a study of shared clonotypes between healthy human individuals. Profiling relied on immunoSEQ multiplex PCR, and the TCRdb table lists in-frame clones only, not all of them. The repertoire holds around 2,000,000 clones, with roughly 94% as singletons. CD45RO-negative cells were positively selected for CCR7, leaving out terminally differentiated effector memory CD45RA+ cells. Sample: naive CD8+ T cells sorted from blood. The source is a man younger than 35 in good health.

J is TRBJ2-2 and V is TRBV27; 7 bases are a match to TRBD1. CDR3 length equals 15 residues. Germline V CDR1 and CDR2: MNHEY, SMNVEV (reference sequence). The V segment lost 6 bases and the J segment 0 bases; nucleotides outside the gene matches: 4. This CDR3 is CASSEGATNTGELFF. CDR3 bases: TGTGCCAGCAGCGAGGGGGCCACGAACACCGGGGAGCTGTTTTTT.

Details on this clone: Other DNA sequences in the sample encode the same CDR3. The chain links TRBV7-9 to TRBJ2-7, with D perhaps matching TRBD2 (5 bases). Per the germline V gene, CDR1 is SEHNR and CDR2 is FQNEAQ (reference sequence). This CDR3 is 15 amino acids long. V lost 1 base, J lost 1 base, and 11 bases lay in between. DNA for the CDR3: TGTGCCAGCAGCTTAGGTACGGGATTATCCTACGAGCAGTACTTC. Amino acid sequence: CASSLGTGLSYEQYF.

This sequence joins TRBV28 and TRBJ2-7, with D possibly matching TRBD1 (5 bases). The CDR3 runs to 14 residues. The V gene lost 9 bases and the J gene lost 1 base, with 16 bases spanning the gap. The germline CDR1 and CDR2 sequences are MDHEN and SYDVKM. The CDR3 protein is CASLPIRGSYEQYF. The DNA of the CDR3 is TGTGCCAGTCTGCCGATTAGGGGATCCTACGAGCAGTACTTC.

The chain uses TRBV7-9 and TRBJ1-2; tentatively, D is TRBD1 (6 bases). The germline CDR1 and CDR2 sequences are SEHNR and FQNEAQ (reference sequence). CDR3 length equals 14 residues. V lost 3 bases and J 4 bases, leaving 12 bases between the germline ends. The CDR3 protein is CASSFDGGRYGYTF. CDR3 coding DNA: TGTGCCAGCAGCTTCGATGGGGGCCGCTATGGCTACACCTTC.

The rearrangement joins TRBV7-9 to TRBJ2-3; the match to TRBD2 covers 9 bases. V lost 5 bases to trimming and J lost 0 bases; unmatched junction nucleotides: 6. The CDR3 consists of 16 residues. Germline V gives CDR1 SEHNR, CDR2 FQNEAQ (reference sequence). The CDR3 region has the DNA TGTGCCAGCAGCCAACTAGCGGGCCTTAGCACAGATACGCAGTATTTT. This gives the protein CASSQLAGLSTDTQYF.

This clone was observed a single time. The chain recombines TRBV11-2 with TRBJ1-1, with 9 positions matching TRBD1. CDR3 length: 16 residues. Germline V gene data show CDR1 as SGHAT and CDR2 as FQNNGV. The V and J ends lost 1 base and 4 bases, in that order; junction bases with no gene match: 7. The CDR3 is CASSLGPGTGLTEAFF. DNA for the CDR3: TGTGCCAGCAGCTTAGGACCCGGGACAGGGCTCACTGAAGCTTTCTTT. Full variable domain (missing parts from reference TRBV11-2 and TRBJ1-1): EAGVAQSPRYKIIEKRQSVAFWCNPISGHATLYWYQQILGQGPKLLIQFQNNGVVDDSQLPKDRFSAERLKGVDSTLKIQPAKLEDSAVYLCASSLGPGTGLTEAFFGQGTRLTVV.

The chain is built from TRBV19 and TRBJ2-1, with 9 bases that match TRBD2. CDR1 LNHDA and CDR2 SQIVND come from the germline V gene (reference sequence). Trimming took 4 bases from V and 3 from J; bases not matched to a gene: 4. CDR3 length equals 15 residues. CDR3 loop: CASSTLAGDYNEQFF. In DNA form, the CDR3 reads TGTGCCAGTAGTACACTAGCGGGTGACTACAATGAGCAGTTCTTC.

The CDR3 bases are TGTGCCCCGTGGGTCGGGGACTACGAGCAGTACTTC. Translating it yields CAPWVGDYEQYF. The J gene is TRBJ2-7, the V gene TRBV9, with D possibly TRBD2 on 5 matching bases. The germline V gene has CDR1 SGDLS and CDR2 YYNGEE. There are 12 residues in the CDR3. The V end was cut by 10 bases, the J end by 3 bases, with 14 bases between.

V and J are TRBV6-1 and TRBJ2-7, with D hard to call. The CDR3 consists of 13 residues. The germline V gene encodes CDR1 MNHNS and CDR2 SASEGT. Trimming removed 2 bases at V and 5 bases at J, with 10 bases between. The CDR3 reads CASSENLVHEQYF. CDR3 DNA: TGTGCCAGCAGTGAAAATTTGGTCCACGAGCAGTACTTC.

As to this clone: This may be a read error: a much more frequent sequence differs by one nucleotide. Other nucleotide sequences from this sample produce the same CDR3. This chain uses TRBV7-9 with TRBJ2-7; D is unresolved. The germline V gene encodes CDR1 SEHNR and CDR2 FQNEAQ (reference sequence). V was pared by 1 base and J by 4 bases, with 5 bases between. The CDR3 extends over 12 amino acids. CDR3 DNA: TGTGCCAGCAGCTTAGGAGATTACGAGCAGTACTTC. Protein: CASSLGDYEQYF.

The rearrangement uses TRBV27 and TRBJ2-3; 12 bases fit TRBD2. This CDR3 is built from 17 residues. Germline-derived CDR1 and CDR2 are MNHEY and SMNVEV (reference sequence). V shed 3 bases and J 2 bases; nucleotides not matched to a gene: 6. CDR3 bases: TGTGCCAGCAGTTTGGGTACTAGCGGGGGGTCCACAGATACGCAGTATTTT. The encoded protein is CASSLGTSGGSTDTQYF.

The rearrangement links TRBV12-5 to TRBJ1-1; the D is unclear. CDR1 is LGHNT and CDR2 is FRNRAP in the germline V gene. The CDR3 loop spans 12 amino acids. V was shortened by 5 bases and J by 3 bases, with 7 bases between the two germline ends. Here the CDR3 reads CASGRWDTEAFF. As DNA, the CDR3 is TGTGCTAGTGGTAGGTGGGACACTGAAGCTTTCTTT.

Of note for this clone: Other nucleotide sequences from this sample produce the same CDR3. Written as DNA, the CDR3 is TGTGCCAGCTCACCACCTCAAGAGACCCAGTACTTC. It codes for CASSPPQETQYF. The V gene is TRBV18, the J gene TRBJ2-5; D uncertain. Germline CDR1 and CDR2: KGHSH and LQKENI. V was shortened by 0 bases and J by 2 bases, with 1 base between the two germline ends. The CDR3 is 12 residues long.

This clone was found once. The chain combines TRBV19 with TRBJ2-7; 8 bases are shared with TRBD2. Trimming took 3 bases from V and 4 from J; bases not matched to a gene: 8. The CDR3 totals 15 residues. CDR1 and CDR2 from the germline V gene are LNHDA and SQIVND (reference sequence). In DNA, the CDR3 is TGTGCCAGTAGTATGGAGGGACTAGGTCCTTACGAGCAGTACTTC. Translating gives CASSMEGLGPYEQYF.

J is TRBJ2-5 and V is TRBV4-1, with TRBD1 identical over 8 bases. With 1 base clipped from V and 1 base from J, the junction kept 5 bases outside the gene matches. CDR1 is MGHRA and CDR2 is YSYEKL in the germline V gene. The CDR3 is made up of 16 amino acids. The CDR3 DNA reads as TGCGCCAGCAGCCAAGTTAGCAGGGGGCCCCAAGAGACCCAGTACTTC. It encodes CASSQVSRGPQETQYF.

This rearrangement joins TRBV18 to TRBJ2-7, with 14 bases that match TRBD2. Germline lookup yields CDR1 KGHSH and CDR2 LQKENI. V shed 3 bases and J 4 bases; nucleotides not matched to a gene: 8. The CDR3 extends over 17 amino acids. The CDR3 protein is CASSPGTSGGYFYEQYF. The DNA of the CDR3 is TGTGCCAGCTCACCCGGGACTAGCGGGGGATACTTTTACGAGCAGTACTTC.

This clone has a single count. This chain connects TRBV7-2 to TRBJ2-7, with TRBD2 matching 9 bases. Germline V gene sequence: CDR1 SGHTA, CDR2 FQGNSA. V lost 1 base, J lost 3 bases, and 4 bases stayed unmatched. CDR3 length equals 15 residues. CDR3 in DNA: TGTGCCAGCAGCTTAGGCCTAGCGGGGATCTACGAGCAGTACTTC. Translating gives CASSLGLAGIYEQYF.

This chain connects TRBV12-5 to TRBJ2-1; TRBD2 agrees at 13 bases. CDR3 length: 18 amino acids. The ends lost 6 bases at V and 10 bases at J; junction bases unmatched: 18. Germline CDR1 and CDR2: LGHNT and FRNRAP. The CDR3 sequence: CASGTGLAGHLRGREQFF. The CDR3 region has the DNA TGTGCTAGTGGAACGGGACTAGCGGGACACCTAAGGGGTCGGGAGCAGTTCTTC.

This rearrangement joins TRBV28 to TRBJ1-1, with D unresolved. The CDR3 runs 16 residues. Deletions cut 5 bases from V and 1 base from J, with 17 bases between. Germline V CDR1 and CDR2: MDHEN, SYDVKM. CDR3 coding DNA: TGTGCCAGCAGTGACCCCCCCCAGACGCAGAACACTGAAGCTTTCTTT. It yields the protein CASSDPPQTQNTEAFF.

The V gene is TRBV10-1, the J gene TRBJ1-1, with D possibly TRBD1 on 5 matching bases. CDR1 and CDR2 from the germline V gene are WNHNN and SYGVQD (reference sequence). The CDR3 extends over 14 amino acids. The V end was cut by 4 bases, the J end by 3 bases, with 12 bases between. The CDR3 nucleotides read TGCGCCAGCAGTGGGGGGAGGAAGGACACTGAAGCTTTCTTT. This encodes CASSGGRKDTEAFF.

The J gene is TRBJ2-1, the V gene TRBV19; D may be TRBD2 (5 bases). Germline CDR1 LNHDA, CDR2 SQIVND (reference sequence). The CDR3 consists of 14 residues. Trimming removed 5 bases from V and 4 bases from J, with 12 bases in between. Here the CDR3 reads CASSQRRLYNEQFF. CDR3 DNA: TGTGCCAGTAGTCAGCGGAGACTTTACAATGAGCAGTTCTTC.

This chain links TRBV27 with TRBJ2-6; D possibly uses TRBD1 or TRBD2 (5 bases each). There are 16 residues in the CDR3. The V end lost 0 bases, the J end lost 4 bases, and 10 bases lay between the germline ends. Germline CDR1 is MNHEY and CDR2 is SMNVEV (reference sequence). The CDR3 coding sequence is TGTGCCAGCAGTTTATCGGAAGGGACCGGGGCCAACGTCCTGACTTTC. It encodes CASSLSEGTGANVLTF.